Each of the 17 T cell receptor beta chains below was sequenced from the same sample in a study of beta chain features in type 1 diabetes. These receptors have no identified antigens. All of the isolated RNA was reverse transcribed, so expressed TCRB transcripts were sequenced. Libraries were prepared by immunoSEQ multiplex PCR; TCRdb keeps only in-frame clonotypes and omits some of them. The sample has under 250,000 clones; 11% to 15% are singletons. Overall study findings and caveats: Moderate yet significant TCRB CDR3 shortening was seen in Type 1 diabetes patients in all four CD4+ subsets.

Sequenced sample: naive CD4+ T cells from blood. Receptor source: a man aged 25 to 40 with type 1 diabetes.

This clone has just a few counts. The rearrangement joins TRBV18 to TRBJ2-7; TRBD2 aligns across 10 bases. The CDR3 consists of 14 residues. With V trimmed by 0 bases and J by 9 bases, 5 bases remained unmatched. CDR1 and CDR2 from the germline V gene are KGHSH and LQKENI. CDR3 DNA sequence: TGTGCCAGCTCACCACCAAGCGGGAGGGATGCGCAGTACTTC. This codes for CASSPPSGRDAQYF.

As for this clone: The sample carries other DNA sequences with the same CDR3. The genes are TRBV18 and TRBJ1-5; the match to TRBD1 covers 7 bases. There are 13 residues in the CDR3. Germline trimming cut 3 bases from V and 7 bases from J; bases unmatched to any gene: 3. The germline V gene has CDR1 KGHSH and CDR2 LQKENI. The CDR3 coding sequence is TGTGCCAGCTCACCCACAGGGGAACAGCCCCAGCATTTT. It specifies CASSPTGEQPQHF.

Notes on this clone: The same CDR3 is also encoded by other DNA sequences in this sample. The V call is TRBV7-2, the J call TRBJ2-7, with TRBD1 identical over 11 bases. Germline trimming cut 5 bases from V and 4 bases from J; bases unmatched to any gene: 7. CDR3 length: 15 amino acids. The germline V gene encodes CDR1 SGHTA and CDR2 FQGNSA. CDR3 bases: TGTGCCAGCAGCCTCCGGACAGGGGGCTCTTACGAGCAGTACTTC. This translates into CASSLRTGGSYEQYF.

V and J are TRBV30 and TRBJ2-7, with 7 bases that match TRBD1. The V segment lost 3 bases and the J segment 7 bases; nucleotides outside the gene matches: 9. The CDR3 spans 13 residues. Germline CDR1 GTSNPN, CDR2 SVGIG (reference sequence). CDR3 sequence (DNA): TGTGCCTGGAGCAGACAGGGCCTGGGGGAGCAGTACTTC. Translating it yields CAWSRQGLGEQYF.

This chain uses TRBV6-5 with TRBJ2-1; D may be TRBD2 (6 bases). In germline, CDR1 is MNHEY, CDR2 SVGAGI. The CDR3 totals 14 residues. Deletions cut 7 bases from V and 6 bases from J, with 16 bases between. The CDR3 nucleotides are TGTGCCAGCACCCGAGGAGGGGCGAGCAATGAGCAGTTCTTC. Its translation: CASTRGGASNEQFF.

This sequence joins TRBV7-2 and TRBJ2-1; 9 nucleotides line up with TRBD2. The CDR3 is made up of 16 amino acids. CDR1 is SGHTA, CDR2 FQGNSA, per germline. The J segment lost 6 bases and the V segment lost 0 bases, leaving 6 bases of the junction unmatched. Here the CDR3 reads CASSLAGGRASNEQFF. For the CDR3, the DNA is TGTGCCAGCAGCTTAGCTGGCGGGAGGGCCTCCAATGAGCAGTTCTTC.

This clone was seen a handful of times. The chain carries TRBV2 and TRBJ2-7; the D gene is possibly TRBD2 (6 bases). The CDR3 sequence is 13 residues long. The ends were cut back, 2 bases at V and 7 bases at J, with 12 bases in the middle. CDR1 is SNHLY and CDR2 is FYNNEI in the germline V gene. CDR3 sequence reads: CASSESGGLEQYF. The CDR3 DNA reads as TGTGCCAGCAGTGAAAGCGGAGGGCTTGAGCAGTACTTC.

This chain uses TRBV5-1 with TRBJ2-2; D not resolved. The CDR3 runs 15 residues. Per the germline V gene, CDR1 is SGHRS and CDR2 is YFSETQ. V was clipped by 3 bases and J by 6 bases, with 15 bases between them. The CDR3 DNA is TGCGCCAGCAGCTCTACTGATCCCCCATCCGGGGAGCTGTTTTTT. This encodes CASSSTDPPSGELFF.

Turning to this clone: The identical CDR3 is also encoded by other nucleotide sequences in the sample. The rearrangement joins TRBV7-9 to TRBJ2-7, with 8 bases that match TRBD2. CDR1 is SEHNR and CDR2 is FQNEAQ in the germline V gene (reference sequence). After removal of 1 base from V and 4 bases from J, the junction contained 3 bases not matched to a gene. There are 14 residues in the CDR3. CDR3 nucleotide sequence: TGTGCCAGCAGCTTAGGGGCGGGGGGATACGAGCAGTACTTC. Protein product: CASSLGAGGYEQYF.

In its sample, this clone was seen a few times. CDR3 protein: CASSSGAGANVLTF. The CDR3 bases are TGTGCCAGCAGTTCAGGGGCTGGGGCCAACGTCCTGACTTTC. J is TRBJ2-6 and V is TRBV7-6; D may be TRBD1 (6 bases). Germline V gene lookup returns CDR1 SGHVS and CDR2 FNYEAQ. This CDR3 contains 14 residues. V lost 6 bases to trimming and J lost 2 bases, with 8 bases between them.

This clone was counted a few times. J is TRBJ2-5 and V is TRBV5-6, with D possibly matching TRBD2 (6 bases). V was shortened by 0 bases and J by 5 bases, with 20 bases between the two germline ends. The CDR3 consists of 17 residues. Germline CDR1 and CDR2: SGHDT and YYEEEE. This CDR3 reads CASSLAWVGGVEETQYF. The CDR3 region has the DNA TGTGCCAGCAGCTTGGCTTGGGTCGGCGGGGTGGAGGAGACCCAGTACTTC.

This clone occurred a few times. The rearrangement uses TRBV7-2 and TRBJ2-3, with D uncertain. Germline V gives CDR1 SGHTA, CDR2 FQGNSA. The germline V and J ends were trimmed by 1 base and 0 bases, with 17 bases remaining between them. The CDR3 loop spans 18 amino acids. The CDR3 coding sequence is TGTGCCAGCAGCTTAGATGCCCCTCAGGTGGTTAGCACAGATACGCAGTATTTT. This translates into CASSLDAPQVVSTDTQYF.

This clone was counted only a few times. The rearrangement uses TRBV6-5 and TRBJ1-2; D is uncertain. V shed 0 bases and J shed 3 bases, with 8 bases lying between them. The CDR3 has 14 residues. Germline V gene data show CDR1 as MNHEY and CDR2 as SVGAGI. In nucleotides, the CDR3 is TGTGCCAGCAGTTACTCGATGGCAGACTATGGCTACACCTTC. Encoded protein: CASSYSMADYGYTF.

This clone showed up just a few times. The chain employs TRBV29-1 and TRBJ2-3; possible D gene TRBD2, 5 bases. The V end lost 5 bases, the J end lost 6 bases, and 24 bases lay between the germline ends. The CDR3 contains 16 residues. Germline V gives CDR1 SQVTM, CDR2 ANQGSEA. CDR3 in amino acids: CSVRGRRRTDGDTQYF. CDR3 coding DNA: TGCAGCGTTCGGGGTCGGCGGCGAACCGACGGGGATACGCAGTATTTT.

This chain uses TRBV14 with TRBJ2-7; 9 nucleotides line up with TRBD2. V shed 4 bases and J 2 bases; nucleotides not matched to a gene: 3. The CDR3 consists of 14 residues. Germline V gives CDR1 SGHDN, CDR2 FVKESK. In nucleotides, the CDR3 is TGTGCCAGCAGCCGTCTAGCGGGAACCTACGAGCAGTACTTC. Its translation: CASSRLAGTYEQYF.

This clone was observed a few times. CDR3 protein: CAWSRALATRETQYF. CDR3 bases: TGTGCCTGGAGTCGCGCACTAGCGACCCGTGAGACCCAGTACTTC. The J gene is TRBJ2-5, the V gene TRBV30, with TRBD2 matching 7 bases. The CDR3 runs to 15 residues. With V trimmed by 2 bases and J by 5 bases, 11 bases remained unmatched. Germline values: CDR1 GTSNPN, CDR2 SVGIG (reference sequence). Full variable domain (outside the CDR3, taken from reference TRBV30 and TRBJ2-5): SQTIHQWPATLVQPVGSPLSLECTVEGTSNPNLYWYRQAAGRGLQLLFYSVGIGQISSEVPQNLSASRPQDRQFILSSKKLLLSDSGFYLCAWSRALATRETQYFGPGTRLLVL.

The V gene is TRBV19, the J gene TRBJ1-2; 10 nucleotides line up with TRBD1. V shed 4 bases, J shed 7 bases, and the junction held 6 bases outside the gene matches. CDR1 is LNHDA and CDR2 is SQIVND in the germline V gene (reference sequence). This CDR3 spans 14 amino acids. The CDR3 nucleotides are TGTGCCAGTAGTACAGAAGGGACAGGGGTTGGCTACACCTTC. Its translation is CASSTEGTGVGYTF. Supplemented by reference TRBV19 and TRBJ1-2, the full variable domain reads DGGITQSPKYLFRKEGQNVTLSCEQNLNHDAMYWYRQDPGQGLRLIYYSQIVNDFQKGDIAEGYSVSREKKESFPLTVTSAQKNPTAFYLCASSTEGTGVGYTFGSGTRLTVV.